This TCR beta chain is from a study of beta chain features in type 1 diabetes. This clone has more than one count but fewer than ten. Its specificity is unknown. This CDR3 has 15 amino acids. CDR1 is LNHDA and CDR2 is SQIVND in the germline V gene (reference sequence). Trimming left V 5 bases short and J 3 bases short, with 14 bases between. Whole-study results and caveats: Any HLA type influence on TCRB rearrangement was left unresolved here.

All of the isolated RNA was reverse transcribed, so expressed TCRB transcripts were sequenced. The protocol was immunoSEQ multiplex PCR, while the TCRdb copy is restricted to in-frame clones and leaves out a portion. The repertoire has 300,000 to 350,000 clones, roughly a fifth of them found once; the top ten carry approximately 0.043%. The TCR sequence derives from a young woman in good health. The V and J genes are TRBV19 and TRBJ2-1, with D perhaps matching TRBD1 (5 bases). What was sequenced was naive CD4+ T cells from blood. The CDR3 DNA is TGTGCCAGTAGTCGCAAAGGGGCAAGCTACAATGAGCAGTTCTTC. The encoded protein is CASSRKGASYNEQFF.